The 6 T cell receptor beta chains listed next were all sequenced from one sample in a study of blood T cells in healthy people across ages. Sample-barcoded 5' priming and a J-beta primer mix drove a second PCR of roughly 6 to 12 cycles. A single record per CDR3 protein comes from TCRdb applying MiXCR to the 5' RACE reads. Found here are hundreds of thousands of distinct CDR3 sequences, more than 20% of them singletons; the top ten hold under 4%. Sequenced: blood. The origin of the receptors is a man in his 70s in good health.

J is TRBJ2-5 and V is TRBV5-6; no firm D call. The J call may be faulty, since TRBJ2-7 better matches the DNA end. The CDR3 is made up of 14 amino acids. Germline V gives CDR1 SGHDT, CDR2 YYEEEE. CDR3 loop: CASSLGAKTYEQYF. The CDR3 region has the DNA TGTGCCAGCAGCTTGGGGGCGAAGACCTACGAGCAGTACTTC.

This clonotype was seen a handful of times. The chain carries TRBV6-5 and TRBJ2-7, with 7 bases lining up with TRBD1. The CDR3 has 15 amino acids. Trimming cost V 0 bases and J 4 bases; bases outside gene matches: 6. CDR1 MNHEY and CDR2 SVGAGI come from the germline V gene. The CDR3 DNA is TGTGCCAGCAGTTACTCAAGACAGGGTGGTTACGAGCAGTACTTC. Amino acids: CASSYSRQGGYEQYF.

This clonotype was counted many times. The chain employs TRBV6-1 and TRBJ2-5, with 9 bases fitting TRBD2. The CDR3 spans 16 residues. Looked up from germline, CDR1 is MNHNS and CDR2 is SASEGT. The ends lost 6 bases at V and 0 bases at J; junction bases unmatched: 8. The CDR3 bases are TGTGCCAGCAGCATCGGACTAGCGCTCGACCAAGAGACCCAGTACTTC. Its translation: CASSIGLALDQETQYF.

This clonotype was counted only a few times. The chain carries TRBV7-3 and TRBJ2-1; 12 bases agree with TRBD2. Trimming removed 5 bases from V and 7 bases from J; junction bases left unmatched: 6. In germline, CDR1 is SGHTA, CDR2 FQGTGA. The CDR3 length is 15 residues. CDR3 loop: CASSLAGGSWNEQFF. The CDR3 region has the DNA TGTGCCAGCAGCCTAGCGGGAGGGTCTTGGAATGAGCAGTTCTTC. Based on the CDR3 plus reference TRBV7-3 and TRBJ2-1, the full variable domain is GAGVSQTPSNKVTEKGKYVELRCDPISGHTALYWYRQSLGQGPEFLIYFQGTGAADDSGLPNDRFFAVRPEGSVSTLKIQRTERGDSAVYLCASSLAGGSWNEQFFGPGTRLTVL.

This clonotype has a count of ten or more. The rearrangement uses TRBV20-1 and TRBJ2-3, with TRBD2 as a possible D gene (5 bases). Looked up from germline, CDR1 is DFQATT and CDR2 is SNEGSKA (reference sequence). Trimming removed 3 bases at V and 0 bases at J, with 10 bases between. CDR3 size: 14 residues. In DNA, the CDR3 is TGCAGTGCTAGCCGGGGAGCTAGCACAGATACGCAGTATTTT. The encoded protein is CSASRGASTDTQYF.

This clonotype was observed a handful of times. This chain connects TRBV11-2 to TRBJ2-7; TRBD1 is a possible D gene (6 bases). Between the trimmed V and J ends, which lost 5 bases and 2 bases, there was a span of 16 bases. There are 15 residues in the CDR3. The germline CDR1 and CDR2 sequences are SGHAT and FQNNGV. The CDR3 DNA is TGTGCCAGCAGCCAAACGGACAGCCCGACCTACGAGCAGTACTTC. It encodes CASSQTDSPTYEQYF.